This TCR beta chain was found in a study of early T cells in non-severe SARS-CoV-2 infection. This clonotype was seen a few times. Its antigen remains unidentified. A much larger clone differs from this one at a single base, so this may be a read error. CDR1 and CDR2 from the germline V gene are ENHRY and SYGVKD. The CDR3 totals 12 residues. Trimming removed 3 bases from V and 0 bases from J, with 0 bases in between. Unique molecular identifier tags were affixed to discrete cDNA molecules. A single record per CDR3 protein comes from TCRdb applying MiXCR to the 5' RACE reads. The sample includes 85,000 to 95,000 distinct CDR3 sequences, 15% to 20% of them seen just once. Findings and caveats of the study: Matches to VDJdb favored anti-spike CD8 responses and missed private and CD4 specificities.

The source was whole blood, collected at baseline. The receptor's source is an adult who was a healthcare worker with PCR-confirmed SARS-CoV-2 infection or an uninfected control (not recorded which). The chain employs TRBV10-3 and TRBJ1-5; D is ambiguous. The DNA of the CDR3 is TGTGCCATCAGTGATAGCAATCAGCCCCAGCATTTT. This gives the protein CAISDSNQPQHF.